The next 32 T cell receptor beta chains were all read from a single sample in a study of blood T cells in healthy people across ages. A J-beta primer mix and a sample-barcoded 5' primer were used in a second PCR of roughly 6 to 12 cycles. TCRdb recomputed calls from the 5' RACE reads with MiXCR, one row per CDR3 protein. Seen here are about 970,000 distinct CDR3 sequences, roughly half observed once, and the top ten hold about a fifth. The sequencing input was blood. The receptors originated from a woman aged 60-70 years in good health.

This chain joins TRBV28 and TRBJ2-1; D ambiguous. TRBJ2-7 matches the DNA end more closely, so the J call is doubtful. There are 17 residues in the CDR3. Germline assignment: CDR1 MDHEN and CDR2 SYDVKM. CDR3 DNA: TGTGCCAGCAGTTTATGGTTCAGCGCGAGCTCCTACAATGAGCAGTACTTC. It codes for CASSLWFSASSYNEQYF.

The genes are TRBV10-1 and TRBJ2-1; 7 bases are shared with TRBD1. Germline CDR1 is WNHNN and CDR2 is SYGVQD (reference sequence). This CDR3 spans 16 amino acids. V lost 1 base to trimming and J lost 8 bases; unmatched junction nucleotides: 11. The CDR3 is CASSEFEQGFNYEQFF. CDR3 DNA: TGCGCCAGCAGTGAGTTTGAACAGGGGTTTAACTATGAGCAGTTCTTC.

V gene TRBV6-4 combines with J gene TRBJ2-1, with D possibly called TRBD1 or TRBD2 (6 bases each). Trimming took 4 bases from V and 7 from J, leaving 11 bases between them. Germline loops: CDR1 MRHNA, CDR2 SNTAGT. The CDR3 covers 13 residues. The DNA of the CDR3 is TGTGCCAGCAGTGCGGGGGCGTGGAATGAGCAGTTCTTC. Translating it yields CASSAGAWNEQFF.

The V call is TRBV6-2 or TRBV6-3, the J call TRBJ2-7; 13 nucleotides line up with TRBD2. CDR1 MNHEY and CDR2 SVGEGT come from the germline V gene. CDR3 length: 18 amino acids. Losses at the gene ends were 5 bases for V and 2 bases for J; bases not matched to a gene: 12. The CDR3 DNA reads TGTGCCAGCAGTACCACGGGACTAGCGGGAACTGTCCCCTACGAGCAGTACTTC. This sequence encodes CASSTTGLAGTVPYEQYF.

The chain combines TRBV13 with TRBJ2-5, with TRBD2 identical over 8 bases. CDR3 size: 15 residues. The J segment lost 5 bases and the V segment lost 11 bases, leaving 16 bases of the junction unmatched. Germline CDR1 PRHDT, CDR2 FYEKMQ (reference sequence). The CDR3 DNA follows: TGTGCCTCCTCCCAGATCGGGAGGGCCTTTGAGACCCAGTACTTC. Translating gives CASSQIGRAFETQYF.

A single count supports this clonotype. The chain joins TRBV20-1 to TRBJ1-1; D not certain. V shed 1 base and J shed 0 bases, with 18 bases lying between them. The CDR3 contains 17 residues. From germline, CDR1 is DFQATT and CDR2 SNEGSKA (reference sequence). The CDR3 loop reads CSARVRGVGAMNTEAFF. The CDR3 coding sequence is TGCAGTGCTAGAGTTAGAGGTGTCGGAGCTATGAACACTGAAGCTTTCTTT.

The chain combines TRBV4-3 with TRBJ2-3; D ambiguous. The CDR3 is made up of 17 amino acids. Germline CDR1 LGHNA, CDR2 YSLEER. The V gene lost 2 bases and the J gene lost 1 base, with 16 bases spanning the gap. The CDR3 region is CASSQTFNEVGTDTQYF. The DNA for the CDR3 is TGCGCCAGCAGCCAAACATTCAACGAGGTGGGCACAGATACGCAGTATTTT.

This chain joins TRBV6-2 or TRBV6-3 and TRBJ2-3; 11 bases match TRBD2. J gave up 5 bases and V 2 bases, and 6 bases lay outside the gene matches. Looked up from germline, CDR1 is MNHEY and CDR2 is SVGEGT. This CDR3 region has 16 residues. For the CDR3, the DNA is TGTGCCAGCAGTTACGTAGCGGGAGGGCCTAAAGATACGCAGTATTTT. It encodes CASSYVAGGPKDTQYF.

There are a few counts of this clonotype. The chain recombines TRBV12-3 or TRBV12-4 with TRBJ2-4; D is uncertain. Deletions cut 4 bases from V and 15 bases from J, with 22 bases between. The length of the CDR3 is 14 residues. CDR3 region: CASSSGRAPEPTYF. In DNA form, the CDR3 reads TGTGCCAGCAGTTCCGGCCGGGCCCCCGAACCTACGTACTTC.

The J gene is TRBJ1-1, the V gene TRBV5-5, with no clear D. CDR3 length: 13 residues. The germline CDR1 and CDR2 sequences are SGHKS and YYEKEE (reference sequence). With 1 base removed from V and 1 base from J, the gap between germline ends came to 5 bases. CDR3 nucleotide sequence: TGTGCCAGCAGCTTGTTACAGAACACTGAAGCTTTCTTT. It specifies CASSLLQNTEAFF.

This clonotype was picked up a small number of times. This chain joins TRBV7-9 and TRBJ1-1; TRBD1 matches 7 bases. The CDR3 covers 17 residues. Per the germline V gene, CDR1 is SEHNR and CDR2 is FQNEAQ (reference sequence). J gave up 1 base and V 1 base, and 9 bases lay outside the gene matches. CDR3 loop: CASSLGGGGRGNTEAFF. CDR3 DNA: TGTGCCAGCAGCTTAGGTGGAGGGGGCAGGGGGAACACTGAAGCTTTCTTT.

CDR3 bases: TGTGCCAGCAGCCCCTACACTCGGGGGGCGCGTCAGCATTTT. Translating gives CASSPYTRGARQHF. V gene TRBV7-2 combines with J gene TRBJ1-5; weak D call: TRBD1 (6 bases). CDR1 is SGHTA and CDR2 is FQGNSA in the germline V gene. This CDR3 has 14 residues. Trimming cost V 5 bases and J 13 bases, with 21 bases left between them. Combining the CDR3 with reference TRBV7-2 and TRBJ1-5 gives the whole variable domain GAGVSQSPSNKVTEKGKDVELRCDPISGHTALYWYRQSLGQGLEFLIYFQGNSAPDKSGLPSDRFSAERTGGSVSTLTIQRTQQEDSAVYLCASSPYTRGARQHFGDGTRLSIL.

This chain connects TRBV6-2 or TRBV6-3 to TRBJ2-7; D is perhaps TRBD1 (5 bases). The V gene's germline CDR1 is MNHEY and CDR2 SVGEGT. This CDR3 spans 15 amino acids. Trimming left V 1 base short and J 2 bases short, with 12 bases between. The CDR3 spells CASSYYGASTYEQYF. In DNA, the CDR3 is TGTGCCAGCAGTTACTATGGGGCTTCCACCTACGAGCAGTACTTC.

This clonotype was recorded many times. The V call is TRBV12-3 or TRBV12-4, the J call TRBJ2-5; 7 bases fit TRBD1. The CDR3 extends over 12 amino acids. V dropped 2 bases and J dropped 8; count of bases not matched to a gene: 2. CDR3 amino acids: CASSLNRGTQYF. The CDR3 coding sequence is TGTGCCAGCAGTTTAAACAGGGGCACCCAGTACTTC.

V gene TRBV7-2 combines with J gene TRBJ2-7, with D possibly being TRBD2 (6 bases). Trimming shortened V by 7 bases and J by 0 bases, and 13 bases separated the two germline ends. Germline V gene lookup returns CDR1 SGHTA and CDR2 FQGNSA. The CDR3 spans 14 residues. CDR3 amino acids: CASNSRGVSYEQYF. Here the CDR3 DNA reads TGTGCCAGCAACTCTCGCGGGGTCTCCTACGAGCAGTACTTC.

The chain recombines TRBV2 with TRBJ2-7, with 7 bases aligning to TRBD1. This CDR3 region has 14 residues. The V segment lost 6 bases and the J segment 2 bases; nucleotides outside the gene matches: 7. In germline, CDR1 is SNHLY, CDR2 FYNNEI. The CDR3 here is CASRGTVTAYEQYF. The CDR3 coding sequence is TGTGCCAGCAGGGGGACAGTTACCGCCTACGAGCAGTACTTC.

The chain employs TRBV13 and TRBJ2-5; D uncertain. The J call may be faulty, since TRBJ2-7 better matches the DNA end. The CDR3 extends over 15 amino acids. Germline CDR1 and CDR2: PRHDT and FYEKMQ (reference sequence). The CDR3 DNA sequence: TGTGCCACCCAGCTGCCTGACACCCTATGGGGCGAGCAGTACTTC. Translating gives CATQLPDTLWGEQYF.

This clonotype was detected only a few times. This chain uses TRBV20-1 with TRBJ2-1; D gene ambiguous. V lost 7 bases and J lost 0, with 16 bases in between. Germline lookup yields CDR1 DFQATT and CDR2 SNEGSKA (reference sequence). The CDR3 has 15 residues. The CDR3 region is CSVYSTDSSYNEQFF. As DNA, the CDR3 is TGCAGTGTTTATTCGACCGATAGCTCCTACAATGAGCAGTTCTTC.

The chain recombines TRBV5-1 with TRBJ2-4, with D maybe TRBD1 (6 bases). The end of the DNA fits TRBJ2-7 better, so the J call may be wrong. The CDR3 extends over 19 amino acids. Germline V lookup: CDR1 SGHRS, CDR2 YFSETQ. The CDR3: CASSLGRLQGLGRFYEQYF. The CDR3 DNA reads TGCGCCAGCAGCCTCGGACGATTACAGGGTTTGGGACGATTCTACGAGCAGTACTTC.

This clonotype has more than one count but fewer than ten. The chain is built from TRBV29-1 and TRBJ2-1, with D possibly being TRBD1 or TRBD2 (5 bases each). The CDR3 has 12 residues. Trimming stripped 7 bases from V and 4 bases from J, with 11 bases between. Germline V lookup: CDR1 SQVTM, CDR2 ANQGSEA. The CDR3, as DNA: TGCAGCGCCCAAGGGACGTACAATGAGCAGTTCTTC. This gives the protein CSAQGTYNEQFF.

The sample holds a few counts of this clonotype. The chain is built from TRBV2 and TRBJ2-3; D possibly matches TRBD1 or TRBD2 (5 bases each). The V end was cut by 6 bases, the J end by 3 bases, with 13 bases between. Germline CDR1 SNHLY, CDR2 FYNNEI. This CDR3 region has 14 residues. CDR3 nucleotides: TGTGCCAGCAGCGGGGACCCGGGGACAGATACGCAGTATTTT. Residues: CASSGDPGTDTQYF.

V usage is TRBV20-1 and J usage is TRBJ1-4; D is unresolved. Germline CDR1 DFQATT, CDR2 SNEGSKA (reference sequence). V gave up 2 bases and J gave up 7 bases, with 8 bases separating them. CDR3 length: 12 residues. The CDR3 loop reads CSARSRGEKLFF. The CDR3 DNA reads TGCAGTGCTAGAAGTCGCGGTGAAAAACTGTTTTTT.

The chain combines TRBV4-3 with TRBJ1-2; TRBD1 is a possible D gene (5 bases). The CDR3 totals 15 residues. With 0 bases removed from V and 8 bases from J, the gap between germline ends came to 16 bases. Germline V lookup: CDR1 LGHNA, CDR2 YSLEER. The CDR3 sequence is CASSQDPRQKGGYTF. The CDR3 DNA reads TGCGCCAGCAGCCAAGATCCAAGACAGAAAGGCGGCTACACCTTC.

V usage is TRBV9 and J usage is TRBJ2-5; D perhaps matches TRBD2 (6 bases). The CDR3 runs 14 residues. V was shortened by 1 base and J by 5 bases, with 12 bases between the two germline ends. Per the germline V gene, CDR1 is SGDLS and CDR2 is YYNGEE. CDR3 loop: CASSVNRGSETQYF. CDR3 sequence (DNA): TGTGCCAGCAGCGTAAACCGGGGGTCGGAGACCCAGTACTTC. Using reference TRBV9 and TRBJ2-5 for the parts outside the CDR3, the full variable domain is DSGVTQTPKHLITATGQRVTLRCSPRSGDLSVYWYQQSLDQGLQFLIQYYNGEERAKGNILERFSAQQFPDLHSELNLSSLELGDSALYFCASSVNRGSETQYFGPGTRLLVL.

The chain carries TRBV6-1 and TRBJ2-7, with D unresolved. V was clipped by 10 bases and J by 5 bases, with 12 bases between them. The CDR3 extends over 11 amino acids. Germline CDR1 and CDR2: MNHNS and SASEGT. The CDR3 nucleotides are TGTGCCAACAAAGAATTCCACGAGCAGTACTTC. It translates to CANKEFHEQYF.

The rearrangement links TRBV10-2 to TRBJ2-1; 8 nucleotides align to TRBD1. The end of the DNA fits TRBJ2-7 better, so the J call may be wrong. The CDR3 spans 14 residues. The germline gives CDR1 WSHSY, CDR2 SAAADI. CDR3 coding DNA: TGCGCCAGCAGTGAGGGCAGGGGGCGGTACGAGCAGTACTTC. This codes for CASSEGRGRYEQYF.

This clonotype was found many times. At one end, the junction sequence differs from germline, possibly due to a read error. This chain uses TRBV10-3 with TRBJ2-5; D ambiguous. Germline values: CDR1 ENHRY, CDR2 SYGVKD. The CDR3 covers 13 residues. CDR3 protein: CAVSEFWEETQYF. CDR3 nucleotides: TGTGCCGTCAGTGAGTTTTGGGAAGAGACCCAGTACTTC.

The rearrangement joins TRBV4-3 to TRBJ2-3; weak D call: TRBD2 (7 bases). V lost 4 bases and J 3 bases, leaving 14 bases between the germline ends. Germline loops: CDR1 LGHNA, CDR2 YSLEER. This CDR3 region has 15 residues. DNA for the CDR3: TGCGCCAGCAGCCGGGAGGGGGTAATTACAGATACGCAGTATTTT. This translates into CASSREGVITDTQYF.

This clonotype appeared many times. CDR3 in amino acids: CASTRSGPLQETQYF. As DNA, the CDR3 is TGCGCCAGCACACGTTCAGGACCGTTACAAGAGACCCAGTACTTC. The rearrangement uses TRBV5-1 and TRBJ2-5; D gene ambiguous. CDR3 length: 15 residues. Per germline, CDR1 SGHRS and CDR2 YFSETQ. Trimming took 6 bases from V and 2 from J, leaving 17 bases between them.

This sequence joins TRBV7-9 and TRBJ2-5; possibly TRBD2 for D (6 bases). The CDR3 extends over 14 amino acids. The germline V and J ends were trimmed by 5 bases and 10 bases, with 20 bases remaining between them. Germline V gene sequence: CDR1 SEHNR, CDR2 FQNEAQ (reference sequence). CDR3 amino acids: CASSTSLLGGDQYF. Written as DNA, the CDR3 is TGTGCCAGCAGCACCTCCCTACTAGGAGGGGACCAGTACTTC.

This chain connects TRBV7-6 to TRBJ2-7, with 7 positions matching TRBD2. The CDR3 consists of 15 residues. V shed 2 bases and J 2 bases; nucleotides not matched to a gene: 6. The germline CDR1 and CDR2 sequences are SGHVS and FNYEAQ. CDR3 residues: CASSLYNGRTYEQYF. The CDR3 DNA follows: TGTGCCAGCAGCTTATACAACGGGAGGACCTACGAGCAGTACTTC.

The chain is built from TRBV20-1 and TRBJ2-3; D is undetermined. CDR3 length: 13 amino acids. V was pared by 4 bases and J by 0 bases, with 8 bases between. Germline values: CDR1 DFQATT, CDR2 SNEGSKA (reference sequence). This CDR3 is CSAKKGSTDTQYF. CDR3 coding DNA: TGCAGTGCTAAGAAAGGGAGCACAGATACGCAGTATTTT.